One and the same sample provided the 2 T cell receptor beta chains below, sequenced in a study of shared clonotypes between healthy human individuals. Repertoires were generated with immunoSEQ multiplex PCR, while TCRdb's copy carries only in-frame clones and drops some. The data hold 2,500,000 or so clones, with 90% to 95% observed a single time. The sequenced sample consisted of naive CD4+ T cells from PBMCs. Subset reported: CD45RA+ positively selected. The receptors were sampled from a man younger than 35 in good health. Some clones in this sample may be carry-over from other donors' samples.

The chain has TRBV4-3 and TRBJ2-1, with 8 bases matching TRBD2. The CDR3 length is 14 residues. The junction had 8 bases not matched to a gene; V was cut back by 4 bases and J by 9 bases. CDR1 and CDR2 from the germline V gene are LGHNA and YSLEER. The CDR3 region has the DNA TGCGCCAGCAGCCCCCGATCGGGAGGGGGTGAGCAGTTCTTC. Protein product: CASSPRSGGGEQFF.

This clone was seen once. J is TRBJ1-2 and V is TRBV29-1; weak D call: TRBD1 (5 bases). The CDR3 loop spans 13 amino acids. Per germline, CDR1 SQVTM and CDR2 ANQGSEA. V shed 7 bases and J shed 7 bases, with 19 bases lying between them. This CDR3 reads CSAPGRTIGGYTF. The CDR3 nucleotides read TGCAGCGCACCGGGACGGACTATCGGTGGCTACACCTTC. The full variable domain, with the rest looked up from reference TRBV29-1 and TRBJ1-2, is SAVISQKPSRDICQRGTSLTIQCQVDSQVTMMFWYRQQPGQSLTLIATANQGSEATYESGFVIDKFPISRPNLTFSTLTVSNMSPEDSSIYLCSAPGRTIGGYTFGSGTRLTVV.